This TCR beta chain emerged from a study of blood T cell repertoires in COVID-19. The overall study: Sites across the United States, Italy and Spain contributed samples from acute and convalescent COVID-19.

The CDR3 has 16 residues. The germline V and J ends were trimmed by 2 bases and 2 bases, with 18 bases remaining between them. CDR1 and CDR2 (germline): GTSNPN, SVGIG (reference sequence). Sequenced by immunoSEQ multiplex PCR; TCRdb stores in-frame clones only, minus some. The sample consists of more than 200,000 clones, around nine tenths of them appearing once. This receptor was taken from a woman in her sixties or seventies with COVID-19, enrolled during active disease. This chain links TRBV30 with TRBJ1-1; no reliable D call. Sequencing was done on a sample of peripheral blood. The CDR3 spells CAWSPIMRTLNTEAFF. CDR3 DNA: TGTGCCTGGAGTCCCATAATGAGAACCCTCAACACTGAAGCTTTCTTT.